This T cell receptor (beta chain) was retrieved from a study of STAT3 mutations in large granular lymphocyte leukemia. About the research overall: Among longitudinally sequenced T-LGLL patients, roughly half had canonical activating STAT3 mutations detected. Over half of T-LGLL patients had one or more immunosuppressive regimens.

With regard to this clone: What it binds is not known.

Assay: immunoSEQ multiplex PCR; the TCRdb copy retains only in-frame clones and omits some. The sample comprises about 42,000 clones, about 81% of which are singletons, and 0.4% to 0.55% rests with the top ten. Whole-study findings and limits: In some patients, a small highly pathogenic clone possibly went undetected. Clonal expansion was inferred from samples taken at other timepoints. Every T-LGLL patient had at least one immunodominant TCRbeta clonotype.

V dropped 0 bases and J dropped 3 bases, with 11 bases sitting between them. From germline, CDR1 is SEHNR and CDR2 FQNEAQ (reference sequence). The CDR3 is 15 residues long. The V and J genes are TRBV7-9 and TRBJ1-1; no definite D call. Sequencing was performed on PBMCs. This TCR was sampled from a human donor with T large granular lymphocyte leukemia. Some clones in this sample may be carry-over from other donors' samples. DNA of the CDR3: TGTGCCAGCAGCTTAGCTCCAGTGTGGGACACTGAAGCTTTCTTT. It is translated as CASSLAPVWDTEAFF. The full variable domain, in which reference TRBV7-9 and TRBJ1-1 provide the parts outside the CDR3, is DTGVSQNPRHKITKRGQNVTFRCDPISEHNRLYWYRQTLGQGPEFLTYFQNEAQLEKSRLLSDRFSAERPKGSFSTLEIQRTEQGDSAMYLCASSLAPVWDTEAFFGQGTRLTVV.